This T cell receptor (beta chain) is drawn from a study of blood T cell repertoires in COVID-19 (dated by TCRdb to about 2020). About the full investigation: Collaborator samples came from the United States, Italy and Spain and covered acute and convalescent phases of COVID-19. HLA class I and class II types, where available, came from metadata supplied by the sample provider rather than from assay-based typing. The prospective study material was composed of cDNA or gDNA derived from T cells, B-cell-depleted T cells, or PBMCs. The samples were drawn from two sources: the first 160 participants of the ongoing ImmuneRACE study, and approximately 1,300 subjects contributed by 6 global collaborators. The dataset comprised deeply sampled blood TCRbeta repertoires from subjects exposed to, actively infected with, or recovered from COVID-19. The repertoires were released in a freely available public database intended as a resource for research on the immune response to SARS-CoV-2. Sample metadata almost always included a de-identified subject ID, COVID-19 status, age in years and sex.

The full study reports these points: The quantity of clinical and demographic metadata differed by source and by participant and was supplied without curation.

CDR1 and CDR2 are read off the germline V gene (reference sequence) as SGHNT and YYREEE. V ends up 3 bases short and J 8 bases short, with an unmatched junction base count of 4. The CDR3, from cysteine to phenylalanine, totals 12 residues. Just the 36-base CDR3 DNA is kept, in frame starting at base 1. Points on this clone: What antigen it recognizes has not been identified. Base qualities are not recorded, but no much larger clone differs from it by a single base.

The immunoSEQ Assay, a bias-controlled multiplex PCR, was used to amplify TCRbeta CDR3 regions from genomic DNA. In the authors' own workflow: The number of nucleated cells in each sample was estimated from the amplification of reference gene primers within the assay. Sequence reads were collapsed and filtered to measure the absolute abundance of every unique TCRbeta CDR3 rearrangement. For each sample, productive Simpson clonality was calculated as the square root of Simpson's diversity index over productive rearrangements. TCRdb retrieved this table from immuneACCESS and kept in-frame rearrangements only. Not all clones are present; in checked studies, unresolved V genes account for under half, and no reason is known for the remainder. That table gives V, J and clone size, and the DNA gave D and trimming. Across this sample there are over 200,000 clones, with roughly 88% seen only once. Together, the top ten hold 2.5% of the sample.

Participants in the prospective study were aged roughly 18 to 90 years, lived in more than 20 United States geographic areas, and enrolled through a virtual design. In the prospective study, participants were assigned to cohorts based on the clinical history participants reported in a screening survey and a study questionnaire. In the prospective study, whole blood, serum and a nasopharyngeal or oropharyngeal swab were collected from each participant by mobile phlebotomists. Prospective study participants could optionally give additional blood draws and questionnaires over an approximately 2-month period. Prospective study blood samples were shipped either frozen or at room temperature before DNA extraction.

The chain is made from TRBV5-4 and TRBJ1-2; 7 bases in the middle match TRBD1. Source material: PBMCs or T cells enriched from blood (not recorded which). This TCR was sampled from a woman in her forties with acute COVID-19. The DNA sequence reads TGTGCCAGCAGCTCTCAGGGGGAGGGCTACACCTTC. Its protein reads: CASSSQGEGYTF.